The 25 T cell receptor beta chains listed next were all sequenced from one sample in a study of control samples from healthy donors and cancer patients. Repertoires were generated with immunoSEQ multiplex PCR, while TCRdb's copy carries only in-frame clones and drops some. The data contain fewer than 150,000 clones, 90% to 95% of them singletons. Sample: blood. These receptors were taken from a woman between 18 and 29 years old in good health.

This chain's CDR3 is CATSSTGFGYTF. The CDR3 bases are TGTGCCACCAGTAGTACAGGGTTTGGCTACACCTTC. This chain joins TRBV24-1 and TRBJ1-2; D might be TRBD1 (6 bases). The V end lost 6 bases, the J end lost 7 bases, and 11 bases lay between the germline ends. CDR3 length: 12 amino acids. CDR1 is KGHDR, CDR2 SFDVKD, per germline.

The gene calls are TRBV28 and TRBJ1-2, with TRBD1 identical over 7 bases. CDR1 and CDR2 (germline): MDHEN, SYDVKM. The CDR3 extends over 15 amino acids. The trim removed 4 bases at V and 5 bases at J, leaving 10 bases unmatched. CDR3 bases: TGTGCCAGCAGTTCCAGGGGGGTAGGATGGTATGGCTACACCTTC. It codes for CASSSRGVGWYGYTF.

This chain connects TRBV4-1 to TRBJ2-1, with D hard to call. V was cut by 4 bases and J by 10 bases, with 17 bases left in between. The CDR3 is 14 residues long. Per the germline V gene, CDR1 is MGHRA and CDR2 is YSYEKL. CDR3 loop: CASSPGLANEEQFF. As DNA, the CDR3 is TGCGCCAGCAGCCCCGGTTTAGCTAATGAGGAGCAGTTCTTC.

This clone appeared a few times. DNA of the CDR3: TGTGCCAGTAGTACCCCGGGGGATGACAGGGAACCCCGCTATGGCTACACCTTC. Its translation is CASSTPGDDREPRYGYTF. The V call is TRBV19, the J call TRBJ1-2, with TRBD1 matching over 7 bases. The germline CDR1 and CDR2 sequences are LNHDA and SQIVND (reference sequence). The CDR3 totals 18 residues. Trimming removed 4 bases from V and 4 bases from J; junction bases left unmatched: 18.

V and J are TRBV19 and TRBJ2-2; 8 bases are shared with TRBD1. CDR3 length: 13 residues. CDR1 and CDR2 from the germline V gene are LNHDA and SQIVND (reference sequence). Unmatched junction bases numbered 5, after V lost 4 bases and J lost 10 bases. Written as DNA, the CDR3 is TGTGCCAGTAGTACGGACAGGGCGTTGGAGCTGTTTTTT. Translating it yields CASSTDRALELFF.

This clone was picked up one time. V gene TRBV18 combines with J gene TRBJ1-1, with TRBD1 as a possible D gene (5 bases). V lost 3 bases and J 0 bases, leaving 23 bases between the germline ends. CDR3 length: 19 residues. Germline lookup yields CDR1 KGHSH and CDR2 LQKENI. This CDR3 reads CASSPNTGEGRYMNTEAFF. The CDR3 DNA sequence: TGTGCCAGCTCACCGAACACGGGCGAGGGGAGATATATGAACACTGAAGCTTTCTTT.

This clone is a singleton in its sample. The rearrangement uses TRBV24-1 and TRBJ1-2, with 9 bases identical to TRBD1. The CDR3 has 15 residues. The germline gives CDR1 KGHDR, CDR2 SFDVKD. With V trimmed by 4 bases and J by 2 bases, 4 bases remained unmatched. This CDR3 reads CATSEHDRGNYGYTF. The DNA for the CDR3 is TGTGCCACCAGTGAGCACGACAGGGGGAACTATGGCTACACCTTC.

The rearrangement links TRBV7-8 to TRBJ2-7; 8 positions match TRBD1. V shed 5 bases, J shed 2 bases, and the junction held 20 bases outside the gene matches. The CDR3 sequence is 19 residues long. In germline, CDR1 is SGHVS, CDR2 FQNEAQ. CDR3 sequence reads: CASSRPADRAHPNPYEQYF. In DNA form, the CDR3 reads TGTGCCAGCAGCCGCCCTGCGGACAGGGCCCACCCCAATCCCTACGAGCAGTACTTC.

The chain combines TRBV24-1 with TRBJ2-6, with D possibly being TRBD2 (5 bases). V was pared by 2 bases and J by 6 bases, with 13 bases between. This CDR3 contains 16 residues. CDR1 and CDR2 from the germline V gene are KGHDR and SFDVKD. The CDR3 loop is CATSDSHGREANVLTF. CDR3 DNA sequence: TGTGCCACCAGTGATTCACATGGTCGGGAGGCCAACGTCCTGACTTTC.

The genes are TRBV7-3 and TRBJ2-3, with D hard to call. This CDR3 contains 16 residues. The germline V and J ends were trimmed by 1 base and 4 bases, with 15 bases remaining between them. CDR1 SGHTA and CDR2 FQGTGA come from the germline V gene. CDR3 in amino acids: CASSLSSTPGADTQYF. The CDR3 DNA sequence: TGTGCCAGCAGCTTAAGTAGTACTCCTGGCGCAGATACGCAGTATTTT.

The CDR3 DNA reads as TGTGCCAGTAAGACAGGGCTAGAAGAGACCCAGTACTTC. Its translation: CASKTGLEETQYF. The chain has TRBV6-5 and TRBJ2-5, with 7 bases lining up with TRBD1. The CDR3 consists of 13 residues. The V and J ends lost 9 bases and 3 bases, in that order; junction bases with no gene match: 7. The germline gives CDR1 MNHEY, CDR2 SVGAGI.

The J gene is TRBJ2-4, the V gene TRBV11-2; 9 bases agree with TRBD1. CDR3 size: 17 residues. Germline V lookup: CDR1 SGHAT, CDR2 FQNNGV. Trimming took 5 bases from V and 0 from J; bases not matched to a gene: 8. The CDR3 sequence is CASSDRGTIIAKNIQYF. CDR3 nucleotide sequence: TGTGCCAGCAGCGACAGGGGGACTATAATAGCCAAAAACATTCAGTACTTC. Variable domain in full (rest from reference TRBV11-2 and TRBJ2-4): EAGVAQSPRYKIIEKRQSVAFWCNPISGHATLYWYQQILGQGPKLLIQFQNNGVVDDSQLPKDRFSAERLKGVDSTLKIQPAKLEDSAVYLCASSDRGTIIAKNIQYFGAGTRLSVL.

A remark on this clone: Relative to the germline gene, one junction end is altered; a read error may explain this. This chain uses TRBV28 with TRBJ1-1, with 7 bases identical to TRBD1. CDR3 length: 14 residues. From germline, CDR1 is MDHEN and CDR2 SYDVKM. CDR3 in DNA: TGTGCCAACAGTTTTGGGGACAGGAACACTGAAGCTTTCTTT. Protein product: CANSFGDRNTEAFF.

The chain joins TRBV7-6 to TRBJ2-7, with D possibly being TRBD2 (5 bases). CDR3 length equals 16 residues. The germline V gene has CDR1 SGHVS and CDR2 FNYEAQ. Trimming took off 4 bases at V and 4 bases at J, with 20 bases between the two ends. CDR3 DNA: TGTGCCAGCAGCTCCACGAGGGCCGACTTTCCTTACGAGCAGTACTTC. Its translation: CASSSTRADFPYEQYF.

The CDR3 nucleotides are TGTGCCAGCAGTTTAAAGACCTTTACTGAAGCTTTCTTT. As protein: CASSLKTFTEAFF. The chain employs TRBV28 and TRBJ1-1; D gene uncertain. Germline CDR1 reads MDHEN; CDR2 reads SYDVKM. The CDR3 consists of 13 residues. Trimming removed 2 bases at V and 5 bases at J, with 9 bases between.

The chain employs TRBV6-2 or TRBV6-3 and TRBJ2-1, with 13 positions matching TRBD2. Germline V gene data show CDR1 as MNHEY and CDR2 as SVGEGT. The junction had 10 bases not matched to a gene; V was cut back by 0 bases and J by 5 bases. The CDR3 consists of 19 residues. In DNA, the CDR3 is TGTGCCAGCAGTTACTCGACGGTCCTGACTAGCGGGGGGAACAATGAGCAGTTCTTC. It specifies CASSYSTVLTSGGNNEQFF.

This rearrangement joins TRBV4-3 to TRBJ1-4; no firm D call. V was trimmed by 0 bases and J by 1 base, leaving 9 bases between them. Germline lookup yields CDR1 LGHNA and CDR2 YSLEER. The CDR3 contains 16 residues. In nucleotides, the CDR3 is TGCGCCAGCAGCCAAGAAGTTGGGCTAACTAATGAAAAACTGTTTTTT. Encoded protein: CASSQEVGLTNEKLFF.

The chain employs TRBV7-2 and TRBJ2-1; D tentatively fits TRBD1 or TRBD2 (5 bases each). Trimming pared 8 bases from V and 5 bases from J, leaving 13 bases between. There are 13 residues in the CDR3. CDR1 and CDR2 from the germline V gene are SGHTA and FQGNSA. The CDR3 sequence is CASSLGQNNEQFF. The CDR3 DNA reads TGTGCCAGCTCACTAGGACAAAACAATGAGCAGTTCTTC.

The chain couples TRBV7-3 to TRBJ1-2, with D perhaps TRBD1 (5 bases). Germline CDR1 and CDR2: SGHTA and FQGTGA. V lost 3 bases and J lost 7, with 12 bases in between. This CDR3 has 13 residues. The CDR3 region has the DNA TGTGCCAGCAGCTTGGACGGGGCTATTGGCTACACCTTC. It encodes CASSLDGAIGYTF.

The chain links TRBV7-9 to TRBJ1-1; D remains unclear. The length of the CDR3 is 14 residues. V was shortened by 3 bases and J by 0 bases, with 8 bases between the two germline ends. Germline loops: CDR1 SEHNR, CDR2 FQNEAQ (reference sequence). The CDR3 spells CASSLSGLNTEAFF. DNA of the CDR3: TGTGCCAGCAGCTTGTCGGGGTTGAACACTGAAGCTTTCTTT.

This rearrangement joins TRBV18 to TRBJ2-1, with 8 bases lining up with TRBD1. CDR1 KGHSH and CDR2 LQKENI come from the germline V gene. Trimming cost V 3 bases and J 7 bases; bases outside gene matches: 8. The CDR3 totals 15 residues. CDR3 amino acids: CASSPRQGARNEQFF. For the CDR3, the DNA is TGTGCCAGCTCACCTCGTCAGGGGGCCAGAAATGAGCAGTTCTTC.

This clone has a single count. The chain uses TRBV7-3 and TRBJ2-3, with 9 bases lining up with TRBD1. The V and J ends lost 6 bases and 5 bases, in that order; junction bases with no gene match: 15. The CDR3 has 17 residues. Per the germline V gene, CDR1 is SGHTA and CDR2 is FQGTGA. For the CDR3, the DNA is TGTGCCAGCAGTCGACAGGGGGGGCTACCGCTAGGAGATACGCAGTATTTT. Translating it yields CASSRQGGLPLGDTQYF.

The rearrangement links TRBV28 to TRBJ2-7; D uncertain. Germline V gene lookup returns CDR1 MDHEN and CDR2 SYDVKM. V lost 3 bases to trimming and J lost 6 bases, with 9 bases between them. The CDR3 consists of 12 residues. Written as DNA, the CDR3 is TGTGCCAGCAGTTTCGGTAGTGCCGAGCAGTACTTC. Translating gives CASSFGSAEQYF.

This chain uses TRBV7-2 with TRBJ2-1, with 11 bases fitting TRBD2. Trimming cost V 3 bases and J 7 bases; bases outside gene matches: 2. Per the germline V gene, CDR1 is SGHTA and CDR2 is FQGNSA. CDR3 length equals 14 residues. CDR3 nucleotides: TGTGCCAGCAGCTTTAGCGGGGGGGGAAATGAGCAGTTCTTC. Translating it yields CASSFSGGGNEQFF.

This sequence joins TRBV7-8 and TRBJ2-7; 11 bases agree with TRBD2. The J segment lost 6 bases and the V segment lost 1 base, leaving 8 bases of the junction unmatched. CDR3 length equals 16 residues. Germline lookup yields CDR1 SGHVS and CDR2 FQNEAQ. DNA of the CDR3: TGTGCCAGCAGCTTAGGGGGGACTAGCGGCCGGGGCGAGCAGTACTTC. Its translation: CASSLGGTSGRGEQYF.